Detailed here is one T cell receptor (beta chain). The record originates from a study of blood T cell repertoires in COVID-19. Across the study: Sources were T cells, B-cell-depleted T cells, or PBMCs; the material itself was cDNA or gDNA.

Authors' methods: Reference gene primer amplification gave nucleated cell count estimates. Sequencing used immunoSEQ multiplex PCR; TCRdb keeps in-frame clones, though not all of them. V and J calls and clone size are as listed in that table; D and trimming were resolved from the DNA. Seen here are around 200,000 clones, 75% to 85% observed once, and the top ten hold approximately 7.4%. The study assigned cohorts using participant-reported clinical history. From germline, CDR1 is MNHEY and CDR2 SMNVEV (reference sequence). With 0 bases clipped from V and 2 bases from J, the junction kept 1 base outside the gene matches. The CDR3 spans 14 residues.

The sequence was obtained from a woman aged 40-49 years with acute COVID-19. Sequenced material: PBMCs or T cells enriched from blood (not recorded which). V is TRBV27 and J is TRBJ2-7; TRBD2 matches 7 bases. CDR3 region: CASSLSGGPYEQYF. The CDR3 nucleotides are TGTGCCAGCAGTTTATCGGGAGGGCCCTACGAGCAGTACTTC.